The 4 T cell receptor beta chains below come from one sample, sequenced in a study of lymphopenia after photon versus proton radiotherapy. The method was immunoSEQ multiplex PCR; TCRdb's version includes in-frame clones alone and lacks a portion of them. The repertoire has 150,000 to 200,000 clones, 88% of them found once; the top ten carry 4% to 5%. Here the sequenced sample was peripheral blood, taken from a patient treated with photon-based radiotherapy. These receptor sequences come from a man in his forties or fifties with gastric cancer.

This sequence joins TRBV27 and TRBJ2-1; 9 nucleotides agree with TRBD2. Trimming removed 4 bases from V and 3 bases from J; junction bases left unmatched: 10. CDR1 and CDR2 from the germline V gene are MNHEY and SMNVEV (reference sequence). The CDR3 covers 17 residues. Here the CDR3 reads CASSYPKLAGDYNEQFF. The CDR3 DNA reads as TGTGCCAGCAGTTACCCTAAACTAGCGGGTGACTACAATGAGCAGTTCTTC.

The CDR3 coding sequence is TGCGCCAGCAGCTTGACAGGGGGAGGAAACACCATATATTTT. Amino acids: CASSLTGGGNTIYF. The chain has TRBV5-1 and TRBJ1-3; 8 nucleotides agree with TRBD1. The germline V gene has CDR1 SGHRS and CDR2 YFSETQ. V dropped 1 base and J dropped 4; count of bases not matched to a gene: 1. CDR3 size: 14 residues.

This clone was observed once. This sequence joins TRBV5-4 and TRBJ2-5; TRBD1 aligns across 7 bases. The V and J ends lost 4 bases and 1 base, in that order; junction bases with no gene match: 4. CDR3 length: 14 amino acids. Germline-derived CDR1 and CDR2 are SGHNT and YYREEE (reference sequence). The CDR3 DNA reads TGTGCCAGCAGCACTGGACAGGCCCAAGAGACCCAGTACTTC. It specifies CASSTGQAQETQYF.

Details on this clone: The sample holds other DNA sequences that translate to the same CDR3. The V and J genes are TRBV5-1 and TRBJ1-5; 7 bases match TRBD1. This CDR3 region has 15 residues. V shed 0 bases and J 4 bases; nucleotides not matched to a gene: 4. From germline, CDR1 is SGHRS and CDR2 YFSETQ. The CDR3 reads CASSLGGQINQPQHF. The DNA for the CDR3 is TGCGCCAGCAGCTTGGGGGGACAGATAAATCAGCCCCAGCATTTT.